One and the same sample provided the 27 T cell receptor beta chains below, sequenced in a study of T cells after yellow fever vaccination. TCRdb fed the 5' RACE reads into MiXCR, producing one record per CDR3 protein. The sample holds some 350,000 distinct CDR3 sequences, about 9.9% seen once. Sequenced material: PBMCs, taken on the day of the first yellow fever vaccination. The receptors were sampled from a man between 18 and 29 years old who received the YFV17D yellow fever vaccine.

This clonotype was picked up many times. This sequence joins TRBV5-1 and TRBJ2-7; D is perhaps TRBD1 (5 bases). This CDR3 has 14 residues. The V end was cut by 0 bases, the J end by 0 bases, with 7 bases between. In germline, CDR1 is SGHRS, CDR2 YFSETQ. The CDR3, as DNA: TGCGCCAGCAGCTTGGGACAGAGCTCCTACGAGCAGTACTTC. Its protein product is CASSLGQSSYEQYF.

The chain has TRBV6-5 and TRBJ2-2; no firm D call. The CDR3 loop spans 13 amino acids. With 6 bases removed from V and 7 bases from J, the gap between germline ends came to 12 bases. The V gene's germline CDR1 is MNHEY and CDR2 SVGAGI. The CDR3 sequence is CASRWTGDGELFF. In nucleotides, the CDR3 is TGTGCCAGCAGATGGACGGGTGACGGGGAGCTGTTTTTT.

The chain uses TRBV10-3 and TRBJ1-1, with TRBD1 identical over 8 bases. V lost 4 bases and J lost 0; bases outside the gene matches: 10. There are 17 residues in the CDR3. Germline values: CDR1 ENHRY, CDR2 SYGVKD. Here the CDR3 DNA reads TGTGCCATCAGTGGGGGGACAGGAGGACTTATGAACACTGAAGCTTTCTTT. This encodes CAISGGTGGLMNTEAFF.

The CDR3: CASSQLTGGLDEQFF. CDR3 nucleotides: TGTGCCAGCAGCCAATTAACAGGTGGACTCGATGAGCAGTTCTTC. The J gene is TRBJ2-1, the V gene TRBV3-1; tentatively, D is TRBD1 or TRBD2 (5 bases each). The CDR3 spans 15 residues. V lost 2 bases to trimming and J lost 8 bases, with 16 bases between them. CDR1 and CDR2 (germline): LGHDT, YNNKEL (reference sequence).

The sample holds many counts of this clonotype. The genes are TRBV20-1 and TRBJ2-7; D is uncertain. This CDR3 contains 13 residues. Germline V gives CDR1 DFQATT, CDR2 SNEGSKA (reference sequence). V lost 6 bases, J lost 0 bases, and 12 bases lay in between. For the CDR3, the DNA is TGCAGTGCCCCGTCCCTTGGCTCCTACGAGCAGTACTTC. Translated, it gives CSAPSLGSYEQYF.

The chain uses TRBV27 and TRBJ2-1; the D gene is possibly TRBD2 (6 bases). V lost 7 bases and J lost 7, with 14 bases in between. The CDR3 contains 13 residues. CDR1 is MNHEY and CDR2 is SMNVEV in the germline V gene (reference sequence). CDR3 sequence (DNA): TGTGCCAGCAATGGAGGAGGGAAAAATGAGCAGTTCTTC. This sequence encodes CASNGGGKNEQFF.

The V call is TRBV7-2, the J call TRBJ1-2; 7 nucleotides match TRBD1. The germline CDR1 and CDR2 sequences are SGHTA and FQGNSA. This CDR3 has 12 residues. The junction had 4 bases not matched to a gene; V was cut back by 5 bases and J by 7 bases. CDR3 protein: CASSTYRGGYTF. CDR3 nucleotide sequence: TGTGCCAGCAGCACCTACAGGGGTGGCTACACCTTC.

This sequence joins TRBV21-1 and TRBJ2-4. TRBV21-1 is reported as a pseudogene. The CDR3 is made up of 15 amino acids. The CDR3 coding sequence is TGTGCCAGCAGAGGGTTTGGCAGAGCCAAAAACATTCAGTACTTC. Its translation: CASRGFGRAKNIQYF.

The genes are TRBV7-6 and TRBJ2-7, with D perhaps matching TRBD1 (6 bases). The CDR3 is made up of 12 amino acids. The germline gives CDR1 SGHVS, CDR2 FNYEAQ. Between the trimmed V and J ends, which lost 3 bases and 6 bases, there was a span of 9 bases. CDR3 sequence (DNA): TGTGCCAGCAGCTTGAGGACAGCCGAGCAGTACTTC. Amino acids: CASSLRTAEQYF.

The chain joins TRBV5-4 to TRBJ2-2; 7 positions match TRBD1. J was trimmed by 1 base and V by 6 bases; bases with no gene match: 21. This CDR3 has 20 amino acids. CDR1 is SGHNT, CDR2 YYREEE, per germline (reference sequence). The CDR3 loop is CASNSRGLDRILENTGELFF. CDR3 in DNA: TGTGCCAGCAACTCCCGCGGTTTGGACAGGATCCTAGAGAACACCGGGGAGCTGTTTTTT. The whole variable domain, remainder taken from reference TRBV5-4 and TRBJ2-2, is ETGVTQSPTHLIKTRGQQVTLRCSSQSGHNTVSWYQQALGQGPQFIFQYYREEENGRGNFPPRFSGLQFPNYSSELNVNALELDDSALYLCASNSRGLDRILENTGELFFGEGSRLTVL.

V usage is TRBV19 and J usage is TRBJ2-2, with TRBD1 matching over 8 bases. Per germline, CDR1 LNHDA and CDR2 SQIVND (reference sequence). Losses at the gene ends were 1 base for V and 5 bases for J; bases not matched to a gene: 6. The CDR3 runs to 16 residues. This CDR3 is CASSIAATGETGELFF. Here the CDR3 DNA reads TGTGCCAGTAGTATAGCCGCGACAGGGGAAACCGGGGAGCTGTTTTTT. Looking up the rest from reference TRBV19 and TRBJ2-2 gives the full variable domain: DGGITQSPKYLFRKEGQNVTLSCEQNLNHDAMYWYRQDPGQGLRLIYYSQIVNDFQKGDIAEGYSVSREKKESFPLTVTSAQKNPTAFYLCASSIAATGETGELFFGEGSRLTVL.

This clonotype was counted a few times. The V and J genes are TRBV7-9 and TRBJ2-4, with 8 bases lining up with TRBD2. V lost 5 bases to trimming and J lost 0 bases; unmatched junction nucleotides: 9. Looked up from germline, CDR1 is SEHNR and CDR2 is FQNEAQ (reference sequence). The CDR3 covers 17 residues. The CDR3 DNA sequence: TGTGCCAGCAGCCCGAAATCGGGGGGGATAGCCAAAAACATTCAGTACTTC. It encodes CASSPKSGGIAKNIQYF.

This clonotype was seen repeatedly, ten times or more. The gene calls are TRBV4-2 and TRBJ2-3; 14 bases agree with TRBD2. The CDR3 sequence is 19 residues long. Germline trimming cut 0 bases from V and 3 bases from J; bases unmatched to any gene: 8. The germline gives CDR1 LGHNA, CDR2 YNFKEQ. The CDR3 sequence: CASSQDLRLAGGTTDTQYF. The CDR3 nucleotides read TGTGCCAGCAGCCAAGATCTCAGACTAGCGGGGGGGACGACAGATACGCAGTATTTT.

The CDR3 here is CASSLPDRGLDYGYTF. CDR3 sequence (DNA): TGCGCCAGCAGCCTCCCGGACAGGGGGCTCGACTATGGCTACACCTTC. The chain is built from TRBV4-1 and TRBJ1-2; 11 bases fit TRBD1. J lost 3 bases, V lost 4 bases, and 7 bases had no gene match. Germline V CDR1 and CDR2: MGHRA, YSYEKL. The CDR3 is 16 amino acids.

The V call is TRBV4-2, the J call TRBJ1-2; a possible D gene is TRBD1 (5 bases). Germline V gene sequence: CDR1 LGHNA, CDR2 YNFKEQ. V lost 3 bases and J 4 bases, leaving 21 bases between the germline ends. The CDR3 is 17 residues long. CDR3 nucleotides: TGTGCCAGCAGCCACCCCGGGGCCTTATCTACTGTCTATGGCTACACCTTC. Its protein product is CASSHPGALSTVYGYTF.

The chain carries TRBV7-9 and TRBJ2-1; 13 bases are a match to TRBD2. The CDR3 extends over 15 amino acids. V shed 5 bases, J shed 6 bases, and the junction held 4 bases outside the gene matches. The germline V gene has CDR1 SEHNR and CDR2 FQNEAQ (reference sequence). Here the CDR3 DNA reads TGTGCCAGCAGCGGACTAGCGGGGGTCCCCAATGAGCAGTTCTTC. Protein product: CASSGLAGVPNEQFF. The full variable domain, in which reference TRBV7-9 and TRBJ2-1 provide the parts outside the CDR3, is DTGVSQNPRHKITKRGQNVTFRCDPISEHNRLYWYRQTLGQGPEFLTYFQNEAQLEKSRLLSDRFSAERPKGSFSTLEIQRTEQGDSAMYLCASSGLAGVPNEQFFGPGTRLTVL.

There are a few counts of this clonotype. J is TRBJ2-3 and V is TRBV6-1, with D perhaps matching TRBD2 (5 bases). Per germline, CDR1 MNHNS and CDR2 SASEGT. This CDR3 region has 17 residues. V lost 6 bases to trimming and J lost 3 bases, with 22 bases between them. The CDR3 is CASRDIWRITNTDTQYF. The CDR3 DNA reads as TGTGCCAGCAGGGATATTTGGAGGATTACGAATACAGATACGCAGTATTTT.

This clonotype was seen a few times. This chain connects TRBV5-1 to TRBJ2-7, with unresolved D. V gave up 6 bases and J gave up 2 bases, with 9 bases separating them. The CDR3 runs 12 residues. CDR1 and CDR2 (germline): SGHRS, YFSETQ. The CDR3 loop reads CASTDGPYEQYV. DNA for the CDR3: TGCGCCAGCACGGACGGGCCCTACGAGCAGTACGTC.

This clonotype was seen more than once but under ten times. The V gene is TRBV5-5, the J gene TRBJ2-7; 9 positions agree with TRBD1. V lost 4 bases, J lost 3 bases, and 5 bases stayed unmatched. This CDR3 contains 14 residues. Per germline, CDR1 SGHKS and CDR2 YYEKEE (reference sequence). The CDR3 loop is CASSQTGGFYEQYF. The CDR3 DNA follows: TGTGCCAGCAGCCAGACAGGGGGTTTCTACGAGCAGTACTTC.

In its sample, this clonotype was seen a few times. This chain uses TRBV4-1 with TRBJ2-4; the match to TRBD1 covers 7 bases. The germline gives CDR1 MGHRA, CDR2 YSYEKL. V gave up 0 bases and J gave up 7 bases; unmatched junction bases: 3. The CDR3 has 14 residues. The CDR3 nucleotides read TGCGCCAGCAGCCAAGAGGTCAGGGGGAACATTCAGTACTTC. This codes for CASSQEVRGNIQYF.

A note on this clonotype: Given a much more abundant clone one base away, this may be a read error. The V gene is TRBV4-1, the J gene TRBJ2-1, with TRBD2 identical over 8 bases. The CDR3 is made up of 15 amino acids. Per germline, CDR1 MGHRA and CDR2 YSYEKL. The DNA of the CDR3 is TGCGCCAGCAGCCCATTCGGGGGGGCCGACAAAGAGCAGTTCTTC. Its protein is CASSPFGGADKEQFF.

This clonotype was counted only a few times. The J gene is TRBJ1-1, the V gene TRBV20-1; 8 nucleotides agree with TRBD1. The germline V gene encodes CDR1 DFQATT and CDR2 SNEGSKA (reference sequence). After removal of 0 bases from V and 0 bases from J, the junction contained 6 bases not matched to a gene. The length of the CDR3 is 16 residues. CDR3: CSARDPRTGMNTEAFF. The DNA of the CDR3 is TGCAGTGCTAGAGACCCGAGGACAGGGATGAACACTGAAGCTTTCTTT.

This clonotype was counted a few times. This sequence joins TRBV3-1 and TRBJ2-5; 8 nucleotides align to TRBD2. The CDR3 is made up of 16 amino acids. The V and J ends lost 1 base and 4 bases, in that order; junction bases with no gene match: 8. Per the germline V gene, CDR1 is LGHDT and CDR2 is YNNKEL (reference sequence). The CDR3 region has the DNA TGTGCCAGCAGCCAAGGGTCGGGGGGGCTTGGAGAGACCCAGTACTTC. The encoded protein is CASSQGSGGLGETQYF.

The rearrangement joins TRBV2 to TRBJ1-2, with 7 bases fitting TRBD1. This CDR3 spans 13 amino acids. Germline V gene sequence: CDR1 SNHLY, CDR2 FYNNEI. V was clipped by 6 bases and J by 8 bases; unmatched bases: 9. CDR3 sequence reads: CASSAGTAMGYTF. The CDR3 region has the DNA TGTGCCAGCAGCGCTGGGACAGCTATGGGCTACACCTTC.

This chain connects TRBV11-2 to TRBJ2-1, with no clear D. Germline lookup yields CDR1 SGHAT and CDR2 FQNNGV. The germline V and J ends were trimmed by 2 bases and 7 bases, with 9 bases remaining between them. The CDR3 has 13 amino acids. CDR3 sequence reads: CASSLNRPNEQFF. As DNA, the CDR3 is TGTGCCAGCAGCTTAAACCGTCCGAATGAGCAGTTCTTC.

The rearrangement joins TRBV19 to TRBJ2-2; TRBD1 is a possible D gene (5 bases). V dropped 3 bases and J dropped 8 bases, with 10 bases sitting between them. Germline V gives CDR1 LNHDA, CDR2 SQIVND (reference sequence). The CDR3 consists of 13 residues. The CDR3 region has the DNA TGTGCCAGTAGTATCCTCCAGGGAGGGGAGCTGTTTTTT. Translation: CASSILQGGELFF.

The genes are TRBV28 and TRBJ2-2; 7 nucleotides agree with TRBD2. The germline gives CDR1 MDHEN, CDR2 SYDVKM. The ends lost 6 bases at V and 2 bases at J; junction bases unmatched: 3. The length of the CDR3 is 14 residues. CDR3 coding DNA: TGTGCCAGCAGGGCGGGAGATAACACCGGGGAGCTGTTTTTT. Encoded protein: CASRAGDNTGELFF. Combining the CDR3 with reference TRBV28 and TRBJ2-2 gives the whole variable domain DVKVTQSSRYLVKRTGEKVFLECVQDMDHENMFWYRQDPGLGLRLIYFSYDVKMKEKGDIPEGYSVSREKKERFSLILESASTNQTSMYLCASRAGDNTGELFFGEGSRLTVL.